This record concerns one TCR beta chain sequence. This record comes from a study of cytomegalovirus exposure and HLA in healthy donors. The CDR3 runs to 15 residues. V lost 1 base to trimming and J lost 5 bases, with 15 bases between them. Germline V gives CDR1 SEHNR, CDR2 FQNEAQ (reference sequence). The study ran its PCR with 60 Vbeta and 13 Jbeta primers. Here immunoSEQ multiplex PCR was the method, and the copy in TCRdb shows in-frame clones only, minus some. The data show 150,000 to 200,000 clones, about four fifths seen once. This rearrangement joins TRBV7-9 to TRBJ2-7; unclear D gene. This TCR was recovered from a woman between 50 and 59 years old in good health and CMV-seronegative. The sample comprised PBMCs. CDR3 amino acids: CASSLGRRNVHEQYF. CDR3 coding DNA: TGTGCCAGCAGCTTAGGTCGCAGAAATGTCCACGAGCAGTACTTC.